The clone carrying this T cell receptor beta chain was counted once. This entry comes from a study of blood T cell repertoires in COVID-19. Overall study: Acute and convalescent COVID-19 samples came from the United States, Italy and Spain. Nucleic acid was either cDNA or gDNA, and it came from T cells, B-cell-depleted T cells, or PBMCs.

J lost 7 bases, V lost 1 base, and 4 bases had no gene match. Germline CDR1 and CDR2: GTSNPN and SVGIG (reference sequence). The CDR3 covers 14 residues. As handled by the study authors: Estimation of nucleated cell counts was performed using reference gene primer amplification. Libraries were prepared by immunoSEQ multiplex PCR; TCRdb keeps only in-frame clonotypes and omits some of them. That table gives V, J and clone size, and the DNA gave D and trimming. In the table there are approximately 90,000 clones, 70% to 90% of which are singletons. The specimen was peripheral blood. This sequence joins TRBV30 and TRBJ2-1; 10 bases fit TRBD2. This receptor was obtained from a man older than 75 with active or convalescent COVID-19. CDR3 in amino acids: CAWSAAGGINEQFF. The CDR3 DNA reads as TGTGCCTGGAGTGCAGCGGGAGGGATTAATGAGCAGTTCTTC.